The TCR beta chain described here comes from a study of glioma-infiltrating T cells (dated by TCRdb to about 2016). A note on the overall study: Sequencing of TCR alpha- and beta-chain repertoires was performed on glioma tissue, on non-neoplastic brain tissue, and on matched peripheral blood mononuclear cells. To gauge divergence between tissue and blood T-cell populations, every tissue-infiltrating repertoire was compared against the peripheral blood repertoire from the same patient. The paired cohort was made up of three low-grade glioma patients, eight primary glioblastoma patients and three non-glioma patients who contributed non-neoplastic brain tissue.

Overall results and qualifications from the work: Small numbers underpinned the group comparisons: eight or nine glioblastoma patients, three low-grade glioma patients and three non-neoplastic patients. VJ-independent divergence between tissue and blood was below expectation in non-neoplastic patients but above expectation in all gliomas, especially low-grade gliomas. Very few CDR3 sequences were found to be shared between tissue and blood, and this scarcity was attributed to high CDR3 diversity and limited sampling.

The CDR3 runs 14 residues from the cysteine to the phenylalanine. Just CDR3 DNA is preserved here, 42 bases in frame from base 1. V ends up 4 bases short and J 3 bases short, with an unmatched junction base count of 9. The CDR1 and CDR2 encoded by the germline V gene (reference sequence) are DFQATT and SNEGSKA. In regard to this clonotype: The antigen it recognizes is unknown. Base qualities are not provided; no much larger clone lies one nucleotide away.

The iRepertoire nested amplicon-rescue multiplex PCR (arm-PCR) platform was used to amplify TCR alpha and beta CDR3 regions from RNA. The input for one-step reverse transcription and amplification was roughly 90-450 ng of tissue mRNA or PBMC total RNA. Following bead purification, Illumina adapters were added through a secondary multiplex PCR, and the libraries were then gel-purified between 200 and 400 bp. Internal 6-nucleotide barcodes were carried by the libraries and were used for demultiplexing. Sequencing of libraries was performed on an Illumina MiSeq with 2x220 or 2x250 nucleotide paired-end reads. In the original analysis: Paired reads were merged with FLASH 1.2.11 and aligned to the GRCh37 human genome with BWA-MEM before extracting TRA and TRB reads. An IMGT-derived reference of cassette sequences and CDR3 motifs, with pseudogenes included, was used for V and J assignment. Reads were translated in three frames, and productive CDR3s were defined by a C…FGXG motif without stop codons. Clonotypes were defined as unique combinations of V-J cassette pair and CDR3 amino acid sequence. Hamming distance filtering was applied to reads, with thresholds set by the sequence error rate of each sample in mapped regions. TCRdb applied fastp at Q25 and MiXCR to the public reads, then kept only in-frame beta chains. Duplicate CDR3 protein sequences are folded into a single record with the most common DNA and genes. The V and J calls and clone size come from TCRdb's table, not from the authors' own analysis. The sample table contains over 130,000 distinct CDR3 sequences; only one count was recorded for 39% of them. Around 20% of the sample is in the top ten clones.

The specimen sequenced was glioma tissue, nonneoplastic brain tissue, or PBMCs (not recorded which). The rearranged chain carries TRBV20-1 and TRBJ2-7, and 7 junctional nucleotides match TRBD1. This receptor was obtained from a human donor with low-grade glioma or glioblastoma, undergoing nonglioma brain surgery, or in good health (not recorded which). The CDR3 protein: CSANLPGQHYEQYF. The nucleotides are TGCAGTGCTAATCTACCGGGACAGCACTACGAGCAGTACTTC.